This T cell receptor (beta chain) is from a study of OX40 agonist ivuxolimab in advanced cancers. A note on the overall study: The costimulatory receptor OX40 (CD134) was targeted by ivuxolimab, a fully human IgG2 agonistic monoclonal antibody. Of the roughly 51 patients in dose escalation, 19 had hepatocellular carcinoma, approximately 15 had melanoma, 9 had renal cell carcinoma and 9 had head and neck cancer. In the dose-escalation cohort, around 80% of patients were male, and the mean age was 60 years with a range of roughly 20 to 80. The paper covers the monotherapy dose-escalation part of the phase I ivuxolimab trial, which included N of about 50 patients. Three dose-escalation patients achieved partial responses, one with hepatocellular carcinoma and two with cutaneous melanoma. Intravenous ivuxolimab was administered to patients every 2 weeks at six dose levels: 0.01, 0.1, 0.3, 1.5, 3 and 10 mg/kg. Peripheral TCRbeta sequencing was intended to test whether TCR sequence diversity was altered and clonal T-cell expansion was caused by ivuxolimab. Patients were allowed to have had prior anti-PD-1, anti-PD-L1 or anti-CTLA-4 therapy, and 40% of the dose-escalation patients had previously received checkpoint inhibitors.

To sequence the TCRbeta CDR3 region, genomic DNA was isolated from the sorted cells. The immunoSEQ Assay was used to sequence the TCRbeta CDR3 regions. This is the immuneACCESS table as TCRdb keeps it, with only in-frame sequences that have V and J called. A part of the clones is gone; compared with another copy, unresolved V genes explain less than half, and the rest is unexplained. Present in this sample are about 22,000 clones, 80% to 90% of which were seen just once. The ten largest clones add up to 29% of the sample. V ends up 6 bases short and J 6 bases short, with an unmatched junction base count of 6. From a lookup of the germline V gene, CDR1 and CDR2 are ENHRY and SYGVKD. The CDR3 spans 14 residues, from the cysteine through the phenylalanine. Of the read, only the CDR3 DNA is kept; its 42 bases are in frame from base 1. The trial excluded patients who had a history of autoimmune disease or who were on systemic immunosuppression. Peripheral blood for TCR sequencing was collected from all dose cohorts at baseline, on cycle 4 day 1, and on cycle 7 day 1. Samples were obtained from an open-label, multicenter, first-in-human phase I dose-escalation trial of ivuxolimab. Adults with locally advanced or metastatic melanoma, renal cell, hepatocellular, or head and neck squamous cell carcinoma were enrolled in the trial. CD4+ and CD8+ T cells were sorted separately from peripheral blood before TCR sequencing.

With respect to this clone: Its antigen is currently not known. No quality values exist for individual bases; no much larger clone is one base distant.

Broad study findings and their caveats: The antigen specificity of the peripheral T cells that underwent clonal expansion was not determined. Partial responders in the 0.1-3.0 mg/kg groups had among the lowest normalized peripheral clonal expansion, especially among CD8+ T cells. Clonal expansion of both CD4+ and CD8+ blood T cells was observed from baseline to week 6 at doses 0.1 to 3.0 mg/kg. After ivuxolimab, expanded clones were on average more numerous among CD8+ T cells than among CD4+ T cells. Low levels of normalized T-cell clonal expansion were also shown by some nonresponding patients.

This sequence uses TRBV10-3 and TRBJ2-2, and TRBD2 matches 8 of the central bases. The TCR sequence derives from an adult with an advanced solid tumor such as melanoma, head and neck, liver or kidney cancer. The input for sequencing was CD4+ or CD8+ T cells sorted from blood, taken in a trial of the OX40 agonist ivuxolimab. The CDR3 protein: CAIRTGLESGELFF. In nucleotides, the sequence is TGTGCCATCAGGACGGGACTAGAGTCCGGGGAGCTGTTTTTT.